The 14 T cell receptor beta chains below were found in one sample sequenced in a study of blood T cell repertoires in COVID-19. Sequencing used immunoSEQ multiplex PCR; TCRdb keeps in-frame clones, though not all of them. The sample has roughly 29,000 clones; around 83% are singletons. Input material: peripheral blood. Every receptor here comes from a man in his sixties or seventies with active COVID-19.

This chain joins TRBV3-1 (or the pseudogene TRBV3-2) and TRBJ1-1; 9 nucleotides agree with TRBD1. CDR1 LGHDT and CDR2 YNNKEL come from the germline V gene (reference sequence). The trim removed 3 bases at V and 4 bases at J, leaving 9 bases unmatched. This CDR3 spans 16 amino acids. CDR3 residues: CASSHGTGWGGTEAFF. CDR3 bases: TGTGCCAGCAGCCATGGGACAGGGTGGGGCGGCACTGAAGCTTTCTTT.

The table lists this clone with a count of one. The rearrangement links TRBV19 to TRBJ1-4, with D possibly being TRBD1 (5 bases). The CDR3 loop spans 16 amino acids. The germline gives CDR1 LNHDA, CDR2 SQIVND (reference sequence). The V end lost 5 bases, the J end lost 8 bases, and 21 bases lay between the germline ends. The CDR3: CASSPRGMFGGEKLFF. CDR3 bases: TGTGCCAGTAGTCCCCGGGGGATGTTCGGGGGGGAAAAACTGTTTTTT.

This chain joins TRBV4-1 and TRBJ1-5; D ambiguous. This CDR3 has 13 residues. Germline loops: CDR1 MGHRA, CDR2 YSYEKL. Trimming shortened V by 0 bases and J by 5 bases, and 5 bases separated the two germline ends. CDR3 sequence (DNA): TGCGCCAGCAGCCAAGATCCTTATCAGCCCCAGCATTTT. This codes for CASSQDPYQPQHF.

DNA of the CDR3: TGTGCCAGCAGTAGGGGGAATTCACCCCTCCACTTT. As protein: CASSRGNSPLHF. The genes are TRBV7-9 and TRBJ1-6; D perhaps matches TRBD1 (6 bases). V lost 6 bases and J lost 7, with 7 bases in between. The CDR3 runs 12 residues. Germline CDR1 reads SEHNR; CDR2 reads FQNEAQ (reference sequence).

This sequence joins TRBV7-9 and TRBJ2-5; TRBD2 matches 13 bases. The V segment lost 4 bases and the J segment 4 bases; nucleotides outside the gene matches: 3. Germline-derived CDR1 and CDR2 are SEHNR and FQNEAQ (reference sequence). The CDR3 has 15 amino acids. Written as DNA, the CDR3 is TGTGCCAGCAGCTCCAGACTAGCGGGAGGAGAGACCCAGTACTTC. Translated, it gives CASSSRLAGGETQYF.

The chain is built from TRBV9 and TRBJ2-7, with 7 positions matching TRBD2. J gave up 6 bases and V 2 bases, and 11 bases lay outside the gene matches. The CDR3 loop spans 15 amino acids. Germline V gene data show CDR1 as SGDLS and CDR2 as YYNGEE. CDR3 bases: TGTGCCAGCAGCGTGGGGTCCGGGGGGATCGGCGAGCAGTACTTC. This codes for CASSVGSGGIGEQYF.

The sample holds a few counts of this clone. The chain carries TRBV18 and TRBJ1-1, with D perhaps TRBD1 (5 bases). From germline, CDR1 is KGHSH and CDR2 LQKENI. V lost 0 bases to trimming and J lost 5 bases, with 10 bases between them. The CDR3 totals 14 residues. The CDR3 spells CASSPPGEGTEAFF. The CDR3 bases are TGTGCCAGCTCACCACCGGGGGAGGGGACTGAAGCTTTCTTT.

This clone appeared a single time. The chain recombines TRBV29-1 with TRBJ1-2, with D tentatively TRBD1 (6 bases). CDR1 and CDR2 from the germline V gene are SQVTM and ANQGSEA. CDR3 length: 13 residues. The V and J ends lost 6 bases and 3 bases respectively, with 14 bases between them. The CDR3 sequence is CSVGWGTHYGYTF. The CDR3 coding sequence is TGCAGCGTAGGATGGGGGACACACTATGGCTACACCTTC.

This sequence joins TRBV18 and TRBJ2-7, with 8 bases that match TRBD1. J gave up 2 bases and V 2 bases, and 5 bases lay outside the gene matches. This CDR3 contains 15 residues. Germline V gene lookup returns CDR1 KGHSH and CDR2 LQKENI. The CDR3 bases are TGTGCCAGCTCACCATATAGACAGGGGACCTACGAGCAGTACTTC. Translating it yields CASSPYRQGTYEQYF.

This chain uses TRBV3-1 (or the pseudogene TRBV3-2) with TRBJ2-7, with 7 bases aligning to TRBD1. After removal of 4 bases from V and 3 bases from J, the junction contained 6 bases not matched to a gene. In germline, CDR1 is LGHDT, CDR2 YNNKEL (reference sequence). The CDR3 is 14 residues long. Written as DNA, the CDR3 is TGTGCCAGCAGCCCCCGACAGGGATACTACGAGCAGTACTTC. Translation gives CASSPRQGYYEQYF.

This chain links TRBV7-9 with TRBJ1-1; 9 bases are a match to TRBD1. There are 14 residues in the CDR3. The ends lost 6 bases at V and 3 bases at J; junction bases unmatched: 5. The germline V gene has CDR1 SEHNR and CDR2 FQNEAQ (reference sequence). CDR3 residues: CASRFWDRDTEAFF. The CDR3 DNA reads as TGTGCCAGCAGATTTTGGGACAGGGACACTGAAGCTTTCTTT.

There are a few counts of this clone. The J gene is TRBJ2-1, the V gene TRBV7-9; 7 nucleotides line up with TRBD2. Germline loops: CDR1 SEHNR, CDR2 FQNEAQ (reference sequence). V shed 5 bases, J shed 2 bases, and the junction held 3 bases outside the gene matches. CDR3 length equals 14 residues. The DNA for the CDR3 is TGTGCCAGCAGCCGAACTAGCGCCTACAATGAGCAGTTCTTC. This codes for CASSRTSAYNEQFF. The full variable domain, with the rest looked up from reference TRBV7-9 and TRBJ2-1, is DTGVSQNPRHKITKRGQNVTFRCDPISEHNRLYWYRQTLGQGPEFLTYFQNEAQLEKSRLLSDRFSAERPKGSFSTLEIQRTEQGDSAMYLCASSRTSAYNEQFFGPGTRLTVL.

This chain uses TRBV28 with TRBJ1-5, with a weak D call TRBD1 (5 bases). Trimming took off 5 bases at V and 7 bases at J, with 21 bases between the two ends. CDR1 is MDHEN, CDR2 SYDVKM, per germline. This CDR3 contains 16 residues. CDR3 sequence (DNA): TGTGCCAGCAGTCCACGTGGGCAGGGAAGTCGGCAGCCCCAGCATTTT. Translating it yields CASSPRGQGSRQPQHF.

This rearrangement joins TRBV6-1 to TRBJ2-1, with unresolved D. The CDR3 length is 14 residues. CDR1 MNHNS and CDR2 SASEGT come from the germline V gene. The ends were cut back, 0 bases at V and 7 bases at J, with 10 bases in the middle. The CDR3 sequence is CASSEALVINEQFF. The CDR3 DNA reads as TGTGCCAGCAGTGAAGCTCTAGTAATAAATGAGCAGTTCTTC.